Presented here are 8 T cell receptor beta chains from one specimen sequenced in a study of T cell repertoires in cytomegalovirus infection. MiXCR was run by TCRdb on the reads, yielding one entry per CDR3 protein. The sample yields approximately 400,000 distinct CDR3 sequences, approximately 30% seen once. Material for sequencing was PBMCs. The source is a human donor in good health (CMV status not recorded). Some clones in this sample may be carry-over from other donors' samples.

The chain carries TRBV12-3 or TRBV12-4 and TRBJ2-1; no definite D call. Trimming left V 3 bases short and J 9 bases short, with 3 bases between. The CDR3 is 10 amino acids. CDR3: CASSFGEQFF. The CDR3 bases are TGTGCCAGCAGTTTTGGTGAGCAGTTCTTC.

To note about this clonotype: One junction end does not reproduce the germline sequence, and a read error may be involved. The chain couples TRBV6-2 or TRBV6-3 to TRBJ2-1; TRBD1 matches 8 bases. This CDR3 has 16 amino acids. Germline V lookup: CDR1 MNHEY, CDR2 SVGEGT. The CDR3 DNA reads as TGTGCCAGCAGTGCCCTGGCCGACAGGGGACTTAAACTCGATAAATTC. Its protein product is CASSALADRGLKLDKF.

V and J are TRBV7-9 and TRBJ2-3; D is uncertain. Trimming removed 4 bases from V and 0 bases from J, with 5 bases in between. CDR1 and CDR2 from the germline V gene are SEHNR and FQNEAQ (reference sequence). There are 13 residues in the CDR3. DNA of the CDR3: TGTGCCAGCAGCTATGACAGCACAGATACGCAGTATTTT. Translating it yields CASSYDSTDTQYF. The whole variable domain, filled in from reference TRBV7-9 and TRBJ2-3, reads DTGVSQNPRHKITKRGQNVTFRCDPISEHNRLYWYRQTLGQGPEFLTYFQNEAQLEKSRLLSDRFSAERPKGSFSTLEIQRTEQGDSAMYLCASSYDSTDTQYFGPGTRLTVL.

This clonotype was seen more than once but under ten times. The chain employs TRBV7-8 and TRBJ2-2; D is unresolved. V was shortened by 4 bases and J by 5 bases, with 17 bases between the two germline ends. Germline values: CDR1 SGHVS, CDR2 FQNEAQ. The CDR3 is 16 residues long. The CDR3 sequence is CASSSGMVDSTGELFF. The CDR3 DNA is TGTGCCAGCAGCTCGGGCATGGTTGACTCTACCGGGGAGCTGTTTTTT.

Ten or more counts support this clonotype. The chain has TRBV4-1 and TRBJ1-1, with D possibly matching TRBD1 (6 bases). CDR3 length: 17 amino acids. With 1 base removed from V and 0 bases from J, the gap between germline ends came to 15 bases. Looked up from germline, CDR1 is MGHRA and CDR2 is YSYEKL. CDR3 loop: CASSQVGRGELNTEAFF. Written as DNA, the CDR3 is TGCGCCAGCAGCCAAGTTGGCAGGGGAGAATTGAACACTGAAGCTTTCTTT.

The V call is TRBV20-1, the J call TRBJ1-2; D remains ambiguous. The germline CDR1 and CDR2 sequences are DFQATT and SNEGSKA (reference sequence). The V and J ends lost 1 base and 7 bases respectively, with 13 bases between them. CDR3 length: 13 amino acids. The CDR3 reads CSARVAFPGGYTF. The CDR3, as DNA: TGCAGTGCTAGAGTCGCCTTTCCCGGTGGCTACACCTTC.

This clonotype appeared a few times. The chain employs TRBV7-9 and TRBJ2-3; 10 bases match TRBD2. The CDR3 has 18 amino acids. V was clipped by 3 bases and J by 2 bases; unmatched bases: 11. Looked up from germline, CDR1 is SEHNR and CDR2 is FQNEAQ (reference sequence). The CDR3 DNA follows: TGTGCCAGCAGCTTCCCCTCGGGGAGCGGGGGGGCCACAGATACGCAGTATTTT. Translated: CASSFPSGSGGATDTQYF.

This clonotype was counted a few times. The chain combines TRBV4-1 with TRBJ2-1; no reliable D call. Trimming cost V 2 bases and J 3 bases, with 11 bases left between them. The CDR3 totals 15 residues. The germline V gene encodes CDR1 MGHRA and CDR2 YSYEKL. The CDR3 region is CASSQSLYYYNEQFF. The CDR3 DNA sequence: TGCGCCAGCAGCCAATCCTTGTACTACTACAATGAGCAGTTCTTC.